Shown below are 2 T cell receptor beta chains from a single sample sequenced in a study of cytomegalovirus exposure and HLA in healthy donors. PCR was performed using 60 Vbeta and 13 Jbeta primers. Clones were read by immunoSEQ multiplex PCR, and TCRdb kept only the in-frame ones, dropping some. The data contain 120,000 or so clones, around 75% of them singletons. Specimen: PBMCs. The receptors originated from a woman between 50 and 59 years old in good health and CMV-seropositive.

V and J are TRBV5-6 and TRBJ1-2; the D gene is possibly TRBD1 (5 bases). V gave up 4 bases and J gave up 4 bases, with 14 bases separating them. The CDR3 length is 14 residues. Germline CDR1 SGHDT, CDR2 YYEEEE. CDR3 amino acids: CASSPGGDPYGYTF. CDR3 DNA sequence: TGTGCCAGCAGCCCCGGGGGGGACCCCTATGGCTACACCTTC.

The genes are TRBV18 and TRBJ1-1; no clear D. Trimming pared 3 bases from V and 0 bases from J, leaving 14 bases between. The CDR3 is made up of 16 amino acids. Germline CDR1 is KGHSH and CDR2 is LQKENI. The CDR3 reads CASSPGLTLMNTEAFF. CDR3 nucleotide sequence: TGTGCCAGCTCACCGGGCCTGACCCTCATGAACACTGAAGCTTTCTTT.